These 9 T cell receptor beta chains were sequenced from one sample in a study of blood T cell repertoires in COVID-19. The data were produced by immunoSEQ multiplex PCR, yet TCRdb's version contains in-frame clones alone and is incomplete. Counted here are 140,000 or so clones, around 90% occurring once; the ten biggest clones make up around 1.5%. The sample was peripheral blood. Receptors originate from a human donor in a cohort sampled during active COVID-19.

The chain uses TRBV5-1 and TRBJ2-2; 8 bases align to TRBD1. CDR1 and CDR2 (germline): SGHRS, YFSETQ. V shed 3 bases and J 5 bases; nucleotides not matched to a gene: 3. CDR3 length: 14 residues. Here the CDR3 reads CASSWDRPTGELFF. CDR3 sequence (DNA): TGCGCCAGCAGCTGGGACAGGCCGACCGGGGAGCTGTTTTTT.

The chain links TRBV10-1 to TRBJ1-1; TRBD1 agrees at 7 bases. CDR1 is WNHNN, CDR2 SYGVQD, per germline (reference sequence). The CDR3 is made up of 14 amino acids. After removal of 0 bases from V and 5 bases from J, the junction contained 3 bases not matched to a gene. Written as DNA, the CDR3 is TGCGCCAGCAGTGAGTCGACAGGGCAAACTGAAGCTTTCTTT. Translation gives CASSESTGQTEAFF.

CDR3 amino acids: CASSLQGSTEAFF. The CDR3 nucleotides read TGTGCCAGCAGCCTACAGGGTAGCACTGAAGCTTTCTTT. The chain employs TRBV11-2 and TRBJ1-1, with D possibly matching TRBD1 (6 bases). Trimming shortened V by 5 bases and J by 4 bases, and 11 bases separated the two germline ends. Germline-derived CDR1 and CDR2 are SGHAT and FQNNGV. The CDR3 extends over 13 amino acids. Combining the CDR3 with reference TRBV11-2 and TRBJ1-1 gives the whole variable domain EAGVAQSPRYKIIEKRQSVAFWCNPISGHATLYWYQQILGQGPKLLIQFQNNGVVDDSQLPKDRFSAERLKGVDSTLKIQPAKLEDSAVYLCASSLQGSTEAFFGQGTRLTVV.

The chain uses TRBV12-5 and TRBJ2-3; 12 bases map to TRBD2. CDR1 LGHNT and CDR2 FRNRAP come from the germline V gene. This CDR3 contains 16 residues. With V trimmed by 6 bases and J by 7 bases, 11 bases remained unmatched. Here the CDR3 reads CASGPTSGGPQNTQYF. CDR3 bases: TGTGCTAGTGGCCCGACTAGCGGGGGTCCACAAAATACGCAGTATTTT.

The V call is TRBV27, the J call TRBJ1-2; D ambiguous. Per the germline V gene, CDR1 is MNHEY and CDR2 is SMNVEV (reference sequence). The germline V and J ends were trimmed by 2 bases and 4 bases, with 8 bases remaining between them. The CDR3 covers 13 residues. The CDR3 DNA reads as TGTGCCAGCAGTTTAAGACAATCCTATGGCTACACCTTC. Residues: CASSLRQSYGYTF.

This chain links TRBV27 with TRBJ2-3; 10 bases align to TRBD2. The CDR3 sequence is 17 residues long. V was pared by 6 bases and J by 9 bases, with 18 bases of the junction left unmatched. CDR1 is MNHEY, CDR2 SMNVEV, per germline (reference sequence). CDR3 nucleotides: TGTGCCAGCAGCCCAAGGGCTCCGGGACTAGCGAGGGGAACGCAGTATTTT. Translating gives CASSPRAPGLARGTQYF.

The chain carries TRBV28 and TRBJ1-1; D may be TRBD1 (5 bases). V was clipped by 5 bases and J by 0 bases, with 10 bases between them. CDR1 is MDHEN, CDR2 SYDVKM, per germline. CDR3 size: 14 residues. The CDR3 protein is CASSNGGLNTEAFF. The CDR3 DNA sequence: TGTGCCAGCAGTAACGGGGGACTGAACACTGAAGCTTTCTTT.

V gene TRBV6-2 or TRBV6-3 combines with J gene TRBJ2-7, with TRBD2 identical over 7 bases. The CDR3 is 14 residues long. The germline V gene encodes CDR1 MNHEY and CDR2 SVGEGT. The junction had 3 bases not matched to a gene; V was cut back by 2 bases and J by 2 bases. The CDR3 here is CASSYGTTTYEQYF. The DNA of the CDR3 is TGTGCCAGCAGTTACGGGACTACTACCTACGAGCAGTACTTC.

The gene calls are TRBV30 and TRBJ1-1; 10 positions agree with TRBD1. This CDR3 is built from 14 residues. After removal of 5 bases from V and 6 bases from J, the junction contained 9 bases not matched to a gene. Per germline, CDR1 GTSNPN and CDR2 SVGIG (reference sequence). CDR3 amino acids: CAWGRQGAEPEAFF. The CDR3 DNA reads TGTGCCTGGGGAAGACAGGGGGCGGAACCTGAAGCTTTCTTT. Based on the CDR3 plus reference TRBV30 and TRBJ1-1, the full variable domain is SQTIHQWPATLVQPVGSPLSLECTVEGTSNPNLYWYRQAAGRGLQLLFYSVGIGQISSEVPQNLSASRPQDRQFILSSKKLLLSDSGFYLCAWGRQGAEPEAFFGQGTRLTVV.